The 16 T cell receptor beta chains in this list originate from one sample, sequenced in a study of blood T cell repertoires in COVID-19. The assay was immunoSEQ multiplex PCR, and TCRdb's table has in-frame clones only and misses some. The repertoire includes under 25,000 clones, roughly 90% of them detected once, and around a tenth sits in the top ten. Source material: peripheral blood. The receptors derive from a human donor in a cohort sampled during active COVID-19. The donor label of this sample is uncertain.

This sequence joins TRBV4-2 and TRBJ2-7; 9 nucleotides match TRBD1. CDR3 size: 15 residues. Trimming at V came to 2 bases and at J to 3 bases, leaving 5 bases not matched to a gene. The germline V gene has CDR1 LGHNA and CDR2 YNFKEQ. In nucleotides, the CDR3 is TGTGCCAGCAGCCAAACCGGGACAGGGCTCTACGAGCAGTACTTC. This gives the protein CASSQTGTGLYEQYF.

V is TRBV27 and J is TRBJ2-1; TRBD1 aligns across 9 bases. Trimming removed 6 bases from V and 6 bases from J; junction bases left unmatched: 9. Germline assignment: CDR1 MNHEY and CDR2 SMNVEV (reference sequence). CDR3 size: 15 residues. The CDR3 coding sequence is TGTGCCAGCAGCTCGACAGGGGGTCTCCCCAATGAGCAGTTCTTC. Its translation is CASSSTGGLPNEQFF.

This chain connects TRBV25-1 to TRBJ2-5; 7 positions agree with TRBD1. V was pared by 5 bases and J by 5 bases, with 5 bases of the junction left unmatched. The CDR3 has 13 residues. Germline V gene data show CDR1 as MGHDK and CDR2 as SYGVNS. In nucleotides, the CDR3 is TGTGCCAGCAGTCCGGACAGGAGTGAGACCCAGTACTTC. It yields the protein CASSPDRSETQYF.

The CDR3 sequence: CASSLGTGVEKLFF. CDR3 in DNA: TGCGCCAGCAGCTTGGGGACAGGAGTTGAAAAACTGTTTTTT. The V call is TRBV5-1, the J call TRBJ1-4, with 7 bases lining up with TRBD1. The germline V gene has CDR1 SGHRS and CDR2 YFSETQ. J lost 7 bases, V lost 0 bases, and 3 bases had no gene match. The CDR3 has 14 amino acids.

The rearrangement joins TRBV7-9 to TRBJ2-1, with TRBD2 matching over 14 bases. The CDR3 has 14 amino acids. Germline V CDR1 and CDR2: SEHNR, FQNEAQ (reference sequence). The V gene end was trimmed by 8 bases and the J gene end by 8 bases; junction bases not matched to a gene: 5. CDR3 coding DNA: TGTGCCAGCGCTGGGACTAGCGGGAGTTATGAGCAGTTCTTC. Its translation: CASAGTSGSYEQFF.

The V and J genes are TRBV2 and TRBJ2-7; D perhaps matches TRBD2 (6 bases). Per the germline V gene, CDR1 is SNHLY and CDR2 is FYNNEI. Trimming stripped 5 bases from V and 2 bases from J, with 13 bases between. The CDR3 sequence is 14 residues long. CDR3 bases: TGTGCCAGCAGTAATCCGGGGGACCCCTACGAGCAGTACTTC. Encoded protein: CASSNPGDPYEQYF.

The chain uses TRBV7-2 and TRBJ2-7; 8 bases fit TRBD1. With 5 bases clipped from V and 0 bases from J, the junction kept 9 bases outside the gene matches. CDR1 and CDR2 (germline): SGHTA, FQGNSA. The CDR3 spans 16 residues. Here the CDR3 reads CASSETRDRPSYEQYF. As DNA, the CDR3 is TGTGCCAGCAGCGAAACCCGGGACAGGCCCTCCTACGAGCAGTACTTC.

The chain couples TRBV5-1 to TRBJ2-3; tentative D call: TRBD2 (6 bases). Deletions cut 2 bases from V and 4 bases from J, with 11 bases between. Germline CDR1 SGHRS, CDR2 YFSETQ. There are 14 residues in the CDR3. In nucleotides, the CDR3 is TGCGCCAGCAGCTTTGGACTAAATTCAGATACGCAGTATTTT. This translates into CASSFGLNSDTQYF.

The J gene is TRBJ1-2, the V gene TRBV6-5, with 8 nucleotides matching TRBD1. V lost 6 bases to trimming and J lost 8 bases; unmatched junction nucleotides: 8. Germline loops: CDR1 MNHEY, CDR2 SVGAGI. The CDR3 runs to 13 residues. CDR3 region: CASSRGQAGGYTF. CDR3 bases: TGTGCCAGCAGCCGGGGACAGGCCGGAGGCTACACCTTC.

In its sample, this clone was seen a few times. The J gene is TRBJ2-3, the V gene TRBV27, with 12 positions matching TRBD2. Losses at the gene ends were 7 bases for V and 3 bases for J; bases not matched to a gene: 5. The CDR3 sequence is 15 residues long. Germline CDR1 and CDR2: MNHEY and SMNVEV (reference sequence). The CDR3 DNA sequence: TGTGCCAGCACTCGACTAGCGGGAGCAACAGATACGCAGTATTTT. Residues: CASTRLAGATDTQYF.

This chain connects TRBV4-1 to TRBJ2-2; 9 bases align to TRBD2. J was trimmed by 5 bases and V by 0 bases; bases with no gene match: 7. The germline CDR1 and CDR2 sequences are MGHRA and YSYEKL. The CDR3 runs to 17 residues. The CDR3 nucleotides are TGCGCCAGCAGCCAAGATCGGCTAGCGGGATTAACCGGGGAGCTGTTTTTT. It specifies CASSQDRLAGLTGELFF.

V and J are TRBV5-6 and TRBJ2-3, with TRBD2 identical over 9 bases. J lost 2 bases, V lost 3 bases, and 7 bases had no gene match. Per germline, CDR1 SGHDT and CDR2 YYEEEE. The CDR3 has 16 residues. DNA for the CDR3: TGTGCCAGCAGCTCTGGGACTAGCCATGACACAGATACGCAGTATTTT. Translating gives CASSSGTSHDTDTQYF.

The CDR3 region is CASSWGLAGSIDTQYF. CDR3 sequence (DNA): TGCGCCAGCAGCTGGGGACTAGCGGGATCTATAGATACGCAGTATTTT. The chain is built from TRBV5-1 and TRBJ2-3, with 13 nucleotides matching TRBD2. With V trimmed by 3 bases and J by 5 bases, 6 bases remained unmatched. Germline CDR1 and CDR2: SGHRS and YFSETQ. The CDR3 is 16 residues long.

The J gene is TRBJ1-1, the V gene TRBV6-1; tentative D call: TRBD1 (5 bases). Germline V gives CDR1 MNHNS, CDR2 SASEGT. V was trimmed by 0 bases and J by 1 base, leaving 21 bases between them. The CDR3 consists of 19 residues. CDR3 region: CASSEALRRPKRGNTEAFF. The CDR3 DNA follows: TGTGCCAGCAGTGAAGCCTTACGTCGGCCCAAAAGGGGGAACACTGAAGCTTTCTTT.

The J gene is TRBJ2-1, the V gene TRBV27; 7 bases map to TRBD2. The CDR3 covers 14 residues. V was clipped by 4 bases and J by 9 bases; unmatched bases: 9. Germline V lookup: CDR1 MNHEY, CDR2 SMNVEV (reference sequence). CDR3 residues: CASSYGDYTGEQFF. The CDR3 DNA is TGTGCCAGCAGTTATGGGGACTATACGGGTGAGCAGTTCTTC.

The V call is TRBV10-2, the J call TRBJ2-2, with D possibly matching TRBD1 (5 bases). The CDR3 is 16 amino acids. The germline V gene encodes CDR1 WSHSY and CDR2 SAAADI. Between the trimmed V and J ends, which lost 4 bases and 6 bases, there was a span of 18 bases. The CDR3 spells CASSGQPLKGSGELFF. The CDR3 nucleotides read TGCGCCAGCAGTGGACAGCCCTTAAAGGGTTCCGGGGAGCTGTTTTTT.